The T cell receptor (beta chain) described here comes from a study of OX40 agonist ivuxolimab in advanced cancers. The V gene end was trimmed by 7 bases and the J gene end by 4 bases; junction bases not matched to a gene: 12. The germline gives CDR1 LNHDA, CDR2 SQIVND (reference sequence). This CDR3 comprises 15 residues. TCRdb's table, derived via immunoSEQ multiplex PCR, lists solely in-frame clones and lacks some. Of 100,000 to 150,000 clones in the sample, around 93% were seen once. Here the sequenced sample was CD4+ or CD8+ T cells sorted from blood, taken in a trial of the OX40 agonist ivuxolimab. This TCR was sampled from an adult with an advanced solid tumor such as melanoma, head and neck, liver or kidney cancer. The rearrangement joins TRBV19 to TRBJ1-2; 7 bases fit TRBD1. CDR3 sequence: CASTRDSGPFYGYTF. The CDR3 DNA reads TGTGCCAGTACTCGGGACAGTGGACCCTTCTATGGCTACACCTTC.